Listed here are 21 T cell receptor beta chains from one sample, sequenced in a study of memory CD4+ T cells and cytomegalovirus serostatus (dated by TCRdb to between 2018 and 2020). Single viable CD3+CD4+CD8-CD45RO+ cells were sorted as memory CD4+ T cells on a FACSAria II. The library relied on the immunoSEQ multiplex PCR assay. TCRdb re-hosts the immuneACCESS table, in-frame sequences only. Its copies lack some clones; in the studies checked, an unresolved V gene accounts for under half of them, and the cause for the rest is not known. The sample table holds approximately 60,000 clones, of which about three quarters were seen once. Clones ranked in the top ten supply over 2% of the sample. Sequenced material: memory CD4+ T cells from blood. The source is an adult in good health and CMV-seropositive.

The CDR3 nucleotides are TGTGCCAGCAGTGAAGTGGGTCTAGCTGCAGACGAGCAGTACTTC. This encodes CASSEVGLAADEQYF. The J gene is TRBJ2-7, the V gene TRBV2, with D possibly being TRBD2 (5 bases). The V end was cut by 1 base, the J end by 5 bases, with 15 bases between. CDR1 and CDR2 (germline): SNHLY, FYNNEI. CDR3 length: 15 amino acids.

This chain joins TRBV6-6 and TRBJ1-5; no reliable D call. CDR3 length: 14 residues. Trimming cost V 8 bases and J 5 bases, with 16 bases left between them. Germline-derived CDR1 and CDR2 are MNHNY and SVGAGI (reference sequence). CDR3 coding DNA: TGTGCCAGCCGGAGACGTTCACCCTATCAGCCCCAGCATTTT. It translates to CASRRRSPYQPQHF.

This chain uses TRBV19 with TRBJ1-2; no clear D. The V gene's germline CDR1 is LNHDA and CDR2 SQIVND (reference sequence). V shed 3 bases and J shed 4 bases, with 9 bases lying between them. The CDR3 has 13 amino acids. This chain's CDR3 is CASSMETVYGYTF. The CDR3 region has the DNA TGTGCCAGTAGTATGGAAACTGTCTATGGCTACACCTTC.

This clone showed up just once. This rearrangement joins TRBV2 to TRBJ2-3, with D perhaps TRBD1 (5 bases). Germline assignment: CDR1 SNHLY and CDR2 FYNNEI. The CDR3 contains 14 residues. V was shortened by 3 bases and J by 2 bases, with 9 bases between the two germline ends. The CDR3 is CASSDDRFTDTQYF. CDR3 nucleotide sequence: TGTGCCAGCAGTGATGACAGATTCACAGATACGCAGTATTTT.

CDR3 coding DNA: TGCACCAGCAGCCACACCCGGCGGACGAAGAGTGGAGAGACCCAGTACTTC. It codes for CTSSHTRRTKSGETQYF. The chain joins TRBV1 to TRBJ2-5. TRBV1 is classified as a pseudogene. The CDR3 covers 17 residues.

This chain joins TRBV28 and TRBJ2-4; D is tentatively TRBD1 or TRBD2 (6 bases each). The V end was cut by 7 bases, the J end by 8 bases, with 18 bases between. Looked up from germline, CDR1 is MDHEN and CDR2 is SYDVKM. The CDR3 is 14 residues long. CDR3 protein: CASTRGGLSDIQYF. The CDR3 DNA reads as TGTGCCAGCACCCGAGGGGGGTTGTCGGACATTCAGTACTTC. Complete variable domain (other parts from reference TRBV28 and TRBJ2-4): DVKVTQSSRYLVKRTGEKVFLECVQDMDHENMFWYRQDPGLGLRLIYFSYDVKMKEKGDIPEGYSVSREKKERFSLILESASTNQTSMYLCASTRGGLSDIQYFGAGTRLSVL.

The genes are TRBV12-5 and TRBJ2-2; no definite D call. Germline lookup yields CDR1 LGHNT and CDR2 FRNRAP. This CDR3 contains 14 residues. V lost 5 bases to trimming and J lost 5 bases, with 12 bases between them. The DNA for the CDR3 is TGTGCTAGTGGTCCCACGGGTCTTACCGGGGAGCTGTTTTTT. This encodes CASGPTGLTGELFF.

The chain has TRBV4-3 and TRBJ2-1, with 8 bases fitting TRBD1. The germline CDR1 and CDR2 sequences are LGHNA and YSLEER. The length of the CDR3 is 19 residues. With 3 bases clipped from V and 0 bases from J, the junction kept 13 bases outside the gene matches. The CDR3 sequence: CASSHARDRTIRSYNEQFF. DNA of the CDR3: TGCGCCAGCAGCCATGCCCGGGACAGGACTATTCGCTCCTACAATGAGCAGTTCTTC.

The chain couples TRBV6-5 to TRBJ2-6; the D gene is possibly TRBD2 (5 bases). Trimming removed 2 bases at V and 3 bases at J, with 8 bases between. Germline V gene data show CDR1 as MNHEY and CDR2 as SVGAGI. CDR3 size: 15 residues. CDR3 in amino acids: CASSYTRDGANVLTF. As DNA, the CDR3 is TGTGCCAGCAGTTACACGAGGGATGGGGCCAACGTCCTGACTTTC.

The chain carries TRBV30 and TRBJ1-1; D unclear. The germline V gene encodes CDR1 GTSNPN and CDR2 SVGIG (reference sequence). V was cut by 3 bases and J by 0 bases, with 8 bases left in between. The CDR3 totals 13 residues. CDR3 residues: CAWSTTLNTEAFF. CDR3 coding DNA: TGTGCCTGGAGCACCACATTGAACACTGAAGCTTTCTTT.

The CDR3 DNA follows: TGTGCCAGCAGAAACACAGATACGCAGTATTTT. Its translation: CASRNTDTQYF. This chain connects TRBV6-1 to TRBJ2-3; unclear D gene. Trimming took off 6 bases at V and 2 bases at J, with 3 bases between the two ends. The V gene's germline CDR1 is MNHNS and CDR2 SASEGT. The CDR3 totals 11 residues.

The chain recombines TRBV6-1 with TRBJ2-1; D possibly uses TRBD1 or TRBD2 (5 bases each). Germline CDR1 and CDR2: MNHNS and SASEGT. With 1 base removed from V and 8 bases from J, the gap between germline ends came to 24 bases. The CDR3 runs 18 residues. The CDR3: CASSEVRGTLDSRDEQFF. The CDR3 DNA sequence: TGTGCCAGCAGTGAAGTCCGGGGCACCCTTGATTCGCGCGATGAGCAGTTCTTC.

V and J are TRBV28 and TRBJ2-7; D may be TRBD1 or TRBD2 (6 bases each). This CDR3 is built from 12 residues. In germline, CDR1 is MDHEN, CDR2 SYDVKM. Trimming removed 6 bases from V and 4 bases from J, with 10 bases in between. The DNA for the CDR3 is TGTGCCAGCAGCGGGGGCCCATACGAGCAGTACGTC. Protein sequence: CASSGGPYEQYV.

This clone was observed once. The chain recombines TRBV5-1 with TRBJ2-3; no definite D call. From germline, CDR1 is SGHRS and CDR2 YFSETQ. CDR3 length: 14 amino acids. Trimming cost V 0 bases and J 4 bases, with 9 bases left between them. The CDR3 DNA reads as TGCGCCAGCAGCTTGGGCCGTCTTGCAGATACGCAGTATTTT. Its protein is CASSLGRLADTQYF. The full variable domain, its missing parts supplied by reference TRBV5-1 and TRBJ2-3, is KAGVTQTPRYLIKTRGQQVTLSCSPISGHRSVSWYQQTPGQGLQFLFEYFSETQRNKGNFPGRFSGRQFSNSRSEMNVSTLELGDSALYLCASSLGRLADTQYFGPGTRLTVL.

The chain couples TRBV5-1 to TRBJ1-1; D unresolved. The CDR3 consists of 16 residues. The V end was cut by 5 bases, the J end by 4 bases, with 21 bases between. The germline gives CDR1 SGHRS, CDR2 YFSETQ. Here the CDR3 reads CASSLPPVVGITEAFF. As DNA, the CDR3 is TGCGCCAGCAGTCTGCCCCCGGTGGTGGGGATCACTGAAGCTTTCTTT.

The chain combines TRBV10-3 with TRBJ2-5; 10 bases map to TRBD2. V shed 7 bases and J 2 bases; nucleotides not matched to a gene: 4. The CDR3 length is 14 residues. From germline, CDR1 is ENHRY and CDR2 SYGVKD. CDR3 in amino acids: CAIKREGSQETQYF. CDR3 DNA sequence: TGTGCCATCAAGCGGGAGGGGTCTCAAGAGACCCAGTACTTC.

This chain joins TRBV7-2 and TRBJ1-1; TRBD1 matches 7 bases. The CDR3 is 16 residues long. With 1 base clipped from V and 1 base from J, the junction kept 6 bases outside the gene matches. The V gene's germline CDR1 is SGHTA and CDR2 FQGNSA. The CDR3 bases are TGTGCCAGCAGCTTAGTTTGGGACAGACAGAACACTGAAGCTTTCTTT. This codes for CASSLVWDRQNTEAFF.

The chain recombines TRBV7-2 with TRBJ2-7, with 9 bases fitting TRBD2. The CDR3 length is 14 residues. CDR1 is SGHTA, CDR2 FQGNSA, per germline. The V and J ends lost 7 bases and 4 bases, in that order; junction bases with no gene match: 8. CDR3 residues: CASTRAGGVYEQYF. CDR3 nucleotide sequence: TGTGCCAGCACCCGGGCGGGAGGGGTTTACGAGCAGTACTTC.

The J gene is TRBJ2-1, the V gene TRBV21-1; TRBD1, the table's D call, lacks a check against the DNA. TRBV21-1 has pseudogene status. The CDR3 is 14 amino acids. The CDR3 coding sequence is TGTGCCAGCAGCAAAGCACCTTACACCAATGAGCAGTTCTTC. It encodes CASSKAPYTNEQFF.

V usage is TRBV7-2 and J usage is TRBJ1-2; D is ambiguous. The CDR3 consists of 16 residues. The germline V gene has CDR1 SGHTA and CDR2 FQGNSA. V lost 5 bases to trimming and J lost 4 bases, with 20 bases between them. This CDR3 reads CASSDRLLEIGYGYTF. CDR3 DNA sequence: TGTGCCAGCAGCGACCGACTTTTGGAGATCGGCTATGGCTACACCTTC.

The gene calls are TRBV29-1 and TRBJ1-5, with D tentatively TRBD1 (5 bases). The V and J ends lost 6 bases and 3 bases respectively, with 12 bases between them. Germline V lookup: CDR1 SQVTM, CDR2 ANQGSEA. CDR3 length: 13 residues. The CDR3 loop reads CSVSWGVNQPQHF. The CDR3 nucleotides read TGCAGCGTGAGCTGGGGGGTCAATCAGCCCCAGCATTTT.